The 17 T cell receptor beta chains below come from one sample, sequenced in a study of OX40 agonist ivuxolimab in advanced cancers. Produced via immunoSEQ multiplex PCR; TCRdb's table is partial and in-frame only. This table has fewer than 65,000 clones, 75% to 90% appearing once. The source material was CD4+ or CD8+ T cells sorted from blood, sampled in a trial of the OX40 agonist ivuxolimab. These receptors all come from an adult with an advanced solid tumor such as melanoma, head and neck, liver or kidney cancer.

The rearrangement uses TRBV27 and TRBJ2-1; D might be TRBD1 or TRBD2, each matching 5 bases. The length of the CDR3 is 15 residues. Trimming took 4 bases from V and 5 from J, leaving 15 bases between them. Looked up from germline, CDR1 is MNHEY and CDR2 is SMNVEV (reference sequence). The CDR3 protein is CASSSAGLGDNEQFF. The DNA for the CDR3 is TGTGCCAGCAGTTCCGCAGGGTTGGGAGACAATGAGCAGTTCTTC.

The V call is TRBV18, the J call TRBJ1-5, with 7 nucleotides matching TRBD1. From germline, CDR1 is KGHSH and CDR2 LQKENI. Trimming took 2 bases from V and 7 from J; bases not matched to a gene: 17. The CDR3 loop spans 18 amino acids. The CDR3 DNA follows: TGTGCCAGCTCACCAGTTTCAGGCCCGACAGGGACGGGGCAGCCCCAGCATTTT. This encodes CASSPVSGPTGTGQPQHF.

V is TRBV5-6 and J is TRBJ1-3, with D unresolved. From germline, CDR1 is SGHDT and CDR2 YYEEEE. Trimming pared 0 bases from V and 4 bases from J, leaving 8 bases between. This CDR3 comprises 14 residues. CDR3 protein: CASSLAIGGNTIYF. CDR3 bases: TGTGCCAGCAGCTTGGCGATAGGGGGAAACACCATATATTTT.

The chain couples TRBV7-8 to TRBJ2-5; no clear D. The CDR3 loop spans 15 amino acids. Trimming removed 5 bases at V and 4 bases at J, with 17 bases between. Germline V CDR1 and CDR2: SGHVS, FQNEAQ. This chain's CDR3 is CASSPSPFSAETQYF. DNA for the CDR3: TGTGCCAGCAGCCCTTCCCCTTTCTCGGCAGAGACCCAGTACTTC.

The CDR3 sequence: CASSPAGTEESPLHF. CDR3 DNA sequence: TGTGCCAGCTCACCAGCCGGGACAGAAGAATCACCCCTCCACTTT. The chain joins TRBV18 to TRBJ1-6, with TRBD1 matching 7 bases. V shed 2 bases, J shed 10 bases, and the junction held 8 bases outside the gene matches. The CDR3 is 15 residues long. Germline CDR1 KGHSH, CDR2 LQKENI.

This chain joins TRBV30 and TRBJ2-1; tentatively, D is TRBD2 (5 bases). Deletions cut 0 bases from V and 8 bases from J, with 8 bases between. Germline V gene data show CDR1 as GTSNPN and CDR2 as SVGIG (reference sequence). The CDR3 length is 12 residues. CDR3 region: CAWSVGLYEQFF. In nucleotides, the CDR3 is TGTGCCTGGAGTGTAGGACTGTATGAGCAGTTCTTC.

J is TRBJ2-7 and V is TRBV19; D unresolved. There are 14 residues in the CDR3. Trimming took 4 bases from V and 1 from J, leaving 11 bases between them. Per the germline V gene, CDR1 is LNHDA and CDR2 is SQIVND (reference sequence). CDR3 protein: CASSNSVGSYEQYF. CDR3 DNA: TGTGCCAGTAGTAACTCCGTGGGATCCTACGAGCAGTACTTC.

This clone was counted once. The chain couples TRBV7-3 to TRBJ2-3; the D is unclear. The CDR3 is made up of 15 amino acids. Trimming took off 7 bases at V and 0 bases at J, with 14 bases between the two ends. Germline CDR1 SGHTA, CDR2 FQGTGA. CDR3: CASTLGGLSTDTQYF. CDR3 bases: TGTGCCAGCACCCTCGGCGGTCTAAGCACAGATACGCAGTATTTT.

This clone was observed once. The V gene is TRBV28, the J gene TRBJ1-2, with D perhaps TRBD1 (6 bases). There are 14 residues in the CDR3. V was shortened by 10 bases and J by 5 bases, with 20 bases between the two germline ends. Germline lookup yields CDR1 MDHEN and CDR2 SYDVKM. The CDR3 nucleotides read TGTGCCACCGTAAACGGGGGCGCGGGTTATGGCTACACCTTC. Protein product: CATVNGGAGYGYTF.

V and J are TRBV30 and TRBJ1-3; D possibly corresponds to TRBD1 (5 bases). Trimming stripped 1 base from V and 0 bases from J, with 13 bases between. CDR1 is GTSNPN and CDR2 is SVGIG in the germline V gene (reference sequence). The CDR3 is made up of 16 amino acids. The CDR3 protein is CAWSADRRPSGNTIYF. CDR3 DNA: TGTGCCTGGAGTGCCGACAGAAGACCCTCTGGAAACACCATATATTTT.

CDR3 amino acids: CASSLNSPTDTQYF. CDR3 DNA sequence: TGCGCCAGCAGCTTGAATTCCCCCACAGATACGCAGTATTTT. The rearrangement links TRBV5-1 to TRBJ2-3; D unclear. CDR1 and CDR2 (germline): SGHRS, YFSETQ. The CDR3 contains 14 residues. Trimming pared 1 base from V and 2 bases from J, leaving 8 bases between.

This sequence joins TRBV6-4 and TRBJ1-1, with 8 bases matching TRBD1. J gave up 1 base and V 4 bases, and 5 bases lay outside the gene matches. The CDR3 runs 15 residues. Germline CDR1 and CDR2: MRHNA and SNTAGT. This chain's CDR3 is CASSALGQGNTEAFF. The CDR3 nucleotides read TGTGCCAGCAGTGCCCTAGGACAGGGGAACACTGAAGCTTTCTTT.

The V gene is TRBV10-2, the J gene TRBJ1-5, with D possibly matching TRBD1 (5 bases). The V gene lost 7 bases and the J gene lost 0 bases, with 16 bases spanning the gap. Germline V gives CDR1 WSHSY, CDR2 SAAADI. CDR3 length: 16 amino acids. The CDR3 bases are TGCGCCAGCAACCCTTCGGGACTTATTAGCAATCAGCCCCAGCATTTT. Its protein product is CASNPSGLISNQPQHF.

The genes are TRBV7-9 and TRBJ2-3, with 9 bases aligning to TRBD2. There are 16 residues in the CDR3. V lost 5 bases and J lost 5; bases outside the gene matches: 11. From germline, CDR1 is SEHNR and CDR2 FQNEAQ (reference sequence). The CDR3 region is CASSPGSGRVQDTQYF. CDR3 DNA: TGTGCCAGCAGCCCCGGTAGCGGGAGAGTGCAAGATACGCAGTATTTT.

The CDR3 region has the DNA TGCGCCAGCAGAAAAGGACAGCTCACAGATACGCAGTATTTT. It translates to CASRKGQLTDTQYF. The chain joins TRBV5-1 to TRBJ2-3; a possible D gene is TRBD1 (6 bases). CDR1 and CDR2 from the germline V gene are SGHRS and YFSETQ. The CDR3 runs to 14 residues. The V end was cut by 5 bases, the J end by 2 bases, with 12 bases between.

This chain links TRBV2 with TRBJ2-1; D is undetermined. V was pared by 7 bases and J by 7 bases, with 14 bases between. Germline V lookup: CDR1 SNHLY, CDR2 FYNNEI. The CDR3 is made up of 13 amino acids. CDR3 in amino acids: CASNLGYGNEQFF. The CDR3 bases are TGTGCCAGCAATCTGGGTTATGGGAATGAGCAGTTCTTC.

The J gene is TRBJ1-2, the V gene TRBV6-1, with D possibly being TRBD1 (5 bases). The CDR3 has 13 residues. V dropped 4 bases and J dropped 6 bases, with 12 bases sitting between them. Germline loops: CDR1 MNHNS, CDR2 SASEGT. DNA for the CDR3: TGTGCCAGCAGTGTGGCGAGGGACCATGGCTACACCTTC. Amino acid sequence: CASSVARDHGYTF.